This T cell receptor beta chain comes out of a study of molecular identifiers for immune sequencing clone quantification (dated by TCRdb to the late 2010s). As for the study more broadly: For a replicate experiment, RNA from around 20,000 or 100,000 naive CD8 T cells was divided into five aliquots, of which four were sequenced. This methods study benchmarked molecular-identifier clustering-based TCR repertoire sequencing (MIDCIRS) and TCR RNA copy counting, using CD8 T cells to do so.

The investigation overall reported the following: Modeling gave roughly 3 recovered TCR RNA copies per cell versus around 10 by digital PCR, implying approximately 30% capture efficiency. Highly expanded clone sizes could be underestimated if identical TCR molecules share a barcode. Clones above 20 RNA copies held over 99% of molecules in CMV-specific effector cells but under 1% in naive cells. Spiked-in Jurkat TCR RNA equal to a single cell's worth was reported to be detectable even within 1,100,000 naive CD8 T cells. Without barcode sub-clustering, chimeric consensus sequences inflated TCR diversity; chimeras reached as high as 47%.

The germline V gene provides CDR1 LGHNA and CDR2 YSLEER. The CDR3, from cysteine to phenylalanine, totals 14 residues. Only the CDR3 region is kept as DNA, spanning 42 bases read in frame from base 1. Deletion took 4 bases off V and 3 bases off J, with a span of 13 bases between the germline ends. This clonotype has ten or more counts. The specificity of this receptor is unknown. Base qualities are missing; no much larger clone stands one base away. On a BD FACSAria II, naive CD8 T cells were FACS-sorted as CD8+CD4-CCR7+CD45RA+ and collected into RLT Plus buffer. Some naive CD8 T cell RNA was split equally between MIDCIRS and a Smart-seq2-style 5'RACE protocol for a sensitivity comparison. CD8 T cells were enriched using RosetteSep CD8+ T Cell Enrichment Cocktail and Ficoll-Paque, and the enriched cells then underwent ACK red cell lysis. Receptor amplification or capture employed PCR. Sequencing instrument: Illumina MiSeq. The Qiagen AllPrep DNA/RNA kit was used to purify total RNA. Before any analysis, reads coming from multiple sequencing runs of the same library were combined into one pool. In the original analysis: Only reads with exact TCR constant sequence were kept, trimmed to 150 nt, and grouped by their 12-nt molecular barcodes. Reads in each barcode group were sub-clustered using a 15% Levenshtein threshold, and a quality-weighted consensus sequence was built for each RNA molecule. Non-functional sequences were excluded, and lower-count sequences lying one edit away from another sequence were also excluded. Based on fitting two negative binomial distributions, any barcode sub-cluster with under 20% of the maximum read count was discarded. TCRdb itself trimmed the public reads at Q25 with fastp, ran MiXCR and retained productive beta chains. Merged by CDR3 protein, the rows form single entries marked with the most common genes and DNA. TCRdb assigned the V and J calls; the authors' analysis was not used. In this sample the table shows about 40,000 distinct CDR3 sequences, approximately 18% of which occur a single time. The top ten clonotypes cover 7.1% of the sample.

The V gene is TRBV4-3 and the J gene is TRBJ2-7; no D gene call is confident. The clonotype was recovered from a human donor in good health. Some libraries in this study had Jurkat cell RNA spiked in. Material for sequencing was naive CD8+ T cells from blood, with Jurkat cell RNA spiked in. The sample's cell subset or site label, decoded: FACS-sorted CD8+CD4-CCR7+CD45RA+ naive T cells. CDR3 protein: CASSPGRLGYEQYF. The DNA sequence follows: TGCGCCAGCAGCCCCGGCCGGTTGGGCTACGAGCAGTACTTC.